The 17 T cell receptor beta chains reported below all come from one sample, sequenced in a study of blood T cell repertoires in COVID-19. Measured with immunoSEQ multiplex PCR; TCRdb has only the in-frame clones, and not every one. The sample holds about 250,000 clones; about 89% are singletons and the top ten take 1.5% to 2%. The sequencing input was peripheral blood. The receptors here all came from a woman aged 60-70 years who had recovered from COVID-19.

V is TRBV19 and J is TRBJ1-4; D is unclear. Between the trimmed V and J ends, which lost 3 bases and 4 bases, there was a span of 9 bases. Per the germline V gene, CDR1 is LNHDA and CDR2 is SQIVND (reference sequence). This CDR3 is built from 14 residues. This CDR3 is CASSIGGNNEKLFF. CDR3 DNA: TGTGCCAGTAGTATCGGAGGAAATAATGAAAAACTGTTTTTT.

This sequence joins TRBV5-1 and TRBJ2-3; maybe TRBD2 (5 bases). CDR1 and CDR2 from the germline V gene are SGHRS and YFSETQ. Between the trimmed V and J ends, which lost 0 bases and 1 base, there was a span of 12 bases. CDR3 size: 16 residues. CDR3 loop: CASSLAIGSGTDTQYF. For the CDR3, the DNA is TGCGCCAGCAGCTTGGCCATCGGTAGCGGCACAGATACGCAGTATTTT.

The rearrangement links TRBV28 to TRBJ1-2, with TRBD1 matching 8 bases. Per the germline V gene, CDR1 is MDHEN and CDR2 is SYDVKM. The CDR3 totals 13 residues. The ends lost 5 bases at V and 9 bases at J; junction bases unmatched: 8. The DNA of the CDR3 is TGTGCCAGCAGTGAGGGACAGGCGTCTCGCTACACCTTC. As protein: CASSEGQASRYTF.

The chain couples TRBV27 to TRBJ2-4; 10 bases align to TRBD1. Germline V gene lookup returns CDR1 MNHEY and CDR2 SMNVEV (reference sequence). Germline trimming cut 11 bases from V and 2 bases from J; bases unmatched to any gene: 18. The CDR3 has 18 amino acids. CDR3 in amino acids: CAGLRDRGVECPKNIQYF. CDR3 nucleotide sequence: TGTGCCGGGCTCCGGGACAGGGGTGTTGAATGTCCCAAAAACATTCAGTACTTC.

This clone was recorded a few times. The chain combines TRBV7-8 with TRBJ1-1; 8 nucleotides match TRBD1. Germline CDR1 SGHVS, CDR2 FQNEAQ. Germline trimming cut 0 bases from V and 1 base from J; bases unmatched to any gene: 7. This CDR3 is built from 17 residues. The CDR3 spells CASSLATFGTGNTEAFF. The CDR3 coding sequence is TGTGCCAGCAGCTTAGCGACTTTTGGGACAGGGAACACTGAAGCTTTCTTT.

The CDR3: CASSLNGEGYTF. DNA for the CDR3: TGTGCCAGCAGCCTCAATGGGGAGGGCTACACCTTC. The chain joins TRBV12-3 or TRBV12-4 to TRBJ1-2; no clear D. V was trimmed by 6 bases and J by 8 bases, leaving 13 bases between them. The CDR3 length is 12 residues.

The chain couples TRBV15 to TRBJ2-1; D is possibly TRBD1 (5 bases). CDR3 length: 15 amino acids. V lost 1 base and J lost 7, with 14 bases in between. Germline lookup yields CDR1 LNHNV and CDR2 YYDKDF (reference sequence). For the CDR3, the DNA is TGTGCCACCAGCAGAGGCAACAGGTACTCAAATGAGCAGTTCTTC. As protein: CATSRGNRYSNEQFF.

The chain uses TRBV9 and TRBJ2-2; 10 bases fit TRBD2. Germline CDR1 SGDLS, CDR2 YYNGEE. The CDR3 is 16 amino acids. With 0 bases clipped from V and 5 bases from J, the junction kept 4 bases outside the gene matches. The chain's CDR3 is CASSVGLLAGTGELFF. DNA for the CDR3: TGTGCCAGCAGCGTAGGCCTACTAGCGGGAACCGGGGAGCTGTTTTTT.

V and J are TRBV3-1 (or the pseudogene TRBV3-2) and TRBJ1-3; TRBD1 might be the D (6 bases). Trimming removed 3 bases at V and 2 bases at J, with 14 bases between. CDR3 length: 16 amino acids. Looked up from germline, CDR1 is LGHDT and CDR2 is YNNKEL (reference sequence). The chain's CDR3 is CASSHRLGAPGNTIYF. The CDR3 nucleotides read TGTGCCAGCAGCCACCGCCTGGGGGCCCCTGGAAACACCATATATTTT.

The chain joins TRBV5-6 to TRBJ1-4; a possible D gene is TRBD1 (6 bases). This CDR3 contains 17 residues. Germline V gene lookup returns CDR1 SGHDT and CDR2 YYEEEE. Trimming took off 0 bases at V and 5 bases at J, with 17 bases between the two ends. CDR3 nucleotides: TGTGCCAGCAGCTTGGGGGGGCCACCGGCCGTGAATGAAAAACTGTTTTTT. This sequence encodes CASSLGGPPAVNEKLFF.

The rearrangement links TRBV7-2 to TRBJ2-5; D is possibly TRBD2 (7 bases). This CDR3 comprises 14 residues. Germline-derived CDR1 and CDR2 are SGHTA and FQGNSA. Trimming cost V 6 bases and J 6 bases, with 17 bases left between them. The CDR3 DNA sequence: TGTGCCAGCAGTTCCCAGGGGAGGGTGAAGACCCAGTACTTC. The encoded protein is CASSSQGRVKTQYF. The variable domain in full, completed from reference TRBV7-2 and TRBJ2-5, reads GAGVSQSPSNKVTEKGKDVELRCDPISGHTALYWYRQSLGQGLEFLIYFQGNSAPDKSGLPSDRFSAERTGGSVSTLTIQRTQQEDSAVYLCASSSQGRVKTQYFGPGTRLLVL.

The chain links TRBV9 to TRBJ2-7; 8 bases line up with TRBD1. The V segment lost 4 bases and the J segment 0 bases; nucleotides outside the gene matches: 3. CDR3 length: 14 residues. From germline, CDR1 is SGDLS and CDR2 YYNGEE. CDR3 loop: CASSFGQGSYEQYF. As DNA, the CDR3 is TGTGCCAGCAGCTTCGGACAGGGCTCCTACGAGCAGTACTTC.

The chain's CDR3 is CASTRKDRSNQPQHF. CDR3 coding DNA: TGTGCCAGCACCAGAAAGGACAGGTCCAATCAGCCCCAGCATTTT. The chain employs TRBV6-5 and TRBJ1-5; TRBD1 matches at 7 bases. Germline V gene lookup returns CDR1 MNHEY and CDR2 SVGAGI. The CDR3 runs 15 residues. V shed 7 bases and J 3 bases; nucleotides not matched to a gene: 9.

This clone was seen once. The V call is TRBV7-9, the J call TRBJ1-2, with TRBD1 identical over 8 bases. Germline V gives CDR1 SEHNR, CDR2 FQNEAQ (reference sequence). V shed 4 bases, J shed 4 bases, and the junction held 8 bases outside the gene matches. The CDR3 has 15 amino acids. The CDR3 loop reads CASSSGQGLSYGYTF. DNA of the CDR3: TGTGCCAGCAGCTCCGGACAGGGTCTTTCCTATGGCTACACCTTC. Variable domain in full (rest from reference TRBV7-9 and TRBJ1-2): DTGVSQNPRHKITKRGQNVTFRCDPISEHNRLYWYRQTLGQGPEFLTYFQNEAQLEKSRLLSDRFSAERPKGSFSTLEIQRTEQGDSAMYLCASSSGQGLSYGYTFGSGTRLTVV.

The chain recombines TRBV6-5 with TRBJ1-2; the D gene is possibly TRBD1 (6 bases). Germline loops: CDR1 MNHEY, CDR2 SVGAGI. This CDR3 has 14 residues. Trimming stripped 0 bases from V and 7 bases from J, with 12 bases between. The CDR3 reads CASSYSQGMGGYTF. CDR3 DNA: TGTGCCAGCAGTTACTCTCAGGGGATGGGTGGCTACACCTTC.

This clone occurred once. The V call is TRBV19, the J call TRBJ2-2; TRBD1 agrees at 9 bases. Germline trimming cut 3 bases from V and 4 bases from J; bases unmatched to any gene: 6. Germline V gives CDR1 LNHDA, CDR2 SQIVND (reference sequence). The CDR3 runs 16 residues. The CDR3 loop is CASSIGTGMGTGELFF. CDR3 coding DNA: TGTGCCAGTAGTATCGGGACAGGGATGGGCACCGGGGAGCTGTTTTTT.

This rearrangement joins TRBV2 to TRBJ1-4, with D perhaps TRBD1 (5 bases). Between the trimmed V and J ends, which lost 4 bases and 7 bases, there was a span of 10 bases. The germline gives CDR1 SNHLY, CDR2 FYNNEI. The CDR3 contains 13 residues. This CDR3 is CASSVGGAEKLFF. The CDR3 nucleotides read TGTGCCAGCAGTGTAGGCGGGGCTGAAAAACTGTTTTTT.